This TCR beta chain emerged from a study of T cell responses to AZD1222 COVID-19 vaccine. Study information: Investigators merged groups given second doses at roughly 4 or roughly 12 weeks. Study outcomes and limitations: The donor cohort was predominantly white British with a female majority, and clonal diversity may have been underestimated. Targets within unmutated variant regions were reportedly found for nearly half of spike-specific TCRs. Compared with day 0, the breadth and depth of the Spike-specific TCR repertoire rose significantly after two doses of AZD1222.

Assay used: immunoSEQ multiplex PCR; TCRdb lists only in-frame clones, some missing. The top ten clones hold approximately 8% of a sample with about 130,000 clones, about 90% of them seen once. As for this clone: The antigen remains unidentified.

This CDR3 contains 12 residues. The sample here was peripheral blood, taken on day 0 of AZD1222 vaccination. The rearrangement links TRBV1 to TRBJ2-7; no check of the table's D call, TRBD1, against the DNA was made. TRBV1 is annotated as a pseudogene. The TCR was taken from an adult in good health. This CDR3 is CTSSQVGGEQYF. The DNA for the CDR3 is TGCACCAGCAGCCAAGTAGGGGGCGAGCAGTACTTC.